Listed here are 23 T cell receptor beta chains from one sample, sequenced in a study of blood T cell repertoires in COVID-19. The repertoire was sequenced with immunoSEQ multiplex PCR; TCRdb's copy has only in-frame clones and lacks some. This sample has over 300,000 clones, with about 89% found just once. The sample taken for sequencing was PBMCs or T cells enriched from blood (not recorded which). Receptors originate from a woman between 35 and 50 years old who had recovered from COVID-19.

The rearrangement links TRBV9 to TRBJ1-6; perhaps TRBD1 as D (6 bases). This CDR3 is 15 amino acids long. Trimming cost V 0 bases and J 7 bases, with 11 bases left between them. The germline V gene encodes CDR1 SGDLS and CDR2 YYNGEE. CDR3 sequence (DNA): TGTGCCAGCAGCGTAGATTTGGGGGCAAATTCACCCCTCCACTTT. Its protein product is CASSVDLGANSPLHF.

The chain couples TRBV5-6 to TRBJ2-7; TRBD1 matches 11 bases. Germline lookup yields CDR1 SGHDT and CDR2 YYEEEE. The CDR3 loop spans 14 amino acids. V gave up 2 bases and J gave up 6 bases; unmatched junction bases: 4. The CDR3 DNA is TGTGCCAGCAGCTTCGGGACAGGGGGTTTCGAGCAGTACTTC. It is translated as CASSFGTGGFEQYF.

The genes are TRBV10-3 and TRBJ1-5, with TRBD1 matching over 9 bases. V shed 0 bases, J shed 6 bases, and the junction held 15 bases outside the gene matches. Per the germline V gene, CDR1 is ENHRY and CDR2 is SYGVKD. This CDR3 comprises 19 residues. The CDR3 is CAISESKGTGTKGSQPQHF. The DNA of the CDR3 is TGTGCCATCAGTGAGTCCAAAGGGACAGGGACCAAAGGCAGTCAGCCCCAGCATTTT.

In DNA form, the CDR3 reads TGTGCCACCAGTGACCCGACTAGCGGGGGTCCCTACGAGCAGTACTTC. Amino acid sequence: CATSDPTSGGPYEQYF. This chain uses TRBV24-1 with TRBJ2-7; 12 bases fit TRBD2. The CDR3 extends over 16 amino acids. V was clipped by 4 bases and J by 2 bases; unmatched bases: 5. CDR1 is KGHDR, CDR2 SFDVKD, per germline.

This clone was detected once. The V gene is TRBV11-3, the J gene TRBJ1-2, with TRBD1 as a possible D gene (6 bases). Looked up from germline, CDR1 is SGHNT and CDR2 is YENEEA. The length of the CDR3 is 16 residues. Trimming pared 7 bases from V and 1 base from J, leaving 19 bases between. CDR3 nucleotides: TGTGCCAGCACCCCGGGGGGGGCAAGAAATAACTATGGCTACACCTTC. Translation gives CASTPGGARNNYGYTF.

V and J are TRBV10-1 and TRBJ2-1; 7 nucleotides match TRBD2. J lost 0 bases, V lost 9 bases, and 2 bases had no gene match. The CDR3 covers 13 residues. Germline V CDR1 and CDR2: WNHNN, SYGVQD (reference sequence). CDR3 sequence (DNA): TGCGCCAGGGGGGAGGGCTCCTACAATGAGCAGTTCTTC. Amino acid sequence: CARGEGSYNEQFF.

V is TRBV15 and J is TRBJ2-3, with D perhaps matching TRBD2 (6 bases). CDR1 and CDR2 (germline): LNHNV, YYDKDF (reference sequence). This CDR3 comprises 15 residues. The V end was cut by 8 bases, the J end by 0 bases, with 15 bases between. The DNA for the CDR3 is TGTGCCACCCCCGTTTGGGCGGGAAGCACAGATACGCAGTATTTT. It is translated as CATPVWAGSTDTQYF.

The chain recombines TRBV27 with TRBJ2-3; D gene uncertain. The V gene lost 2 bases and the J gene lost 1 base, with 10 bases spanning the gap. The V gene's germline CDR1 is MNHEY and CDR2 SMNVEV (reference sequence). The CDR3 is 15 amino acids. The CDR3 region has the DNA TGTGCCAGCAGTTTAAGTCCCCAGGGCACAGATACGCAGTATTTT. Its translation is CASSLSPQGTDTQYF.

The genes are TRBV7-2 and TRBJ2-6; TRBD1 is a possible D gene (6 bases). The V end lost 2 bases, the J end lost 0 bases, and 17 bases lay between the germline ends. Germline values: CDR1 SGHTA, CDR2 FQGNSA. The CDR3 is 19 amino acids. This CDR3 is CASSLSGRGQFSGANVLTF. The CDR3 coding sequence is TGTGCCAGCAGCTTAAGCGGCAGGGGCCAATTCTCTGGGGCCAACGTCCTGACTTTC.

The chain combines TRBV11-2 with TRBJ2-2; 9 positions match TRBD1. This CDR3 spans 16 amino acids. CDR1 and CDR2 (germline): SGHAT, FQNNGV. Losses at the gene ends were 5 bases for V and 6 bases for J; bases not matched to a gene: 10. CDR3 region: CASSPRVGQGSGELFF. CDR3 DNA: TGTGCCAGCAGCCCCCGTGTAGGACAGGGGTCCGGGGAGCTGTTTTTT.

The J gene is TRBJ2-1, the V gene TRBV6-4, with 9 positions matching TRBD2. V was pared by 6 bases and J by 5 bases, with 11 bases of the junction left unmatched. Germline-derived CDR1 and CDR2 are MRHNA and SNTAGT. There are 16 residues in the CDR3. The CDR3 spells CASSLASAGGHNEQFF. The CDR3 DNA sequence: TGTGCCAGCAGCCTGGCCTCAGCGGGGGGCCACAATGAGCAGTTCTTC.

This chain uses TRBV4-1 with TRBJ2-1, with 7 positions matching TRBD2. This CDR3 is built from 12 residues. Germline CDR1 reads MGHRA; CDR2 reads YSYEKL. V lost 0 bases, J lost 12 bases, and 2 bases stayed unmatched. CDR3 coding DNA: TGCGCCAGCAGCCAAGAGGGGGAGGGGCAGTTCTTC. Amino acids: CASSQEGEGQFF.

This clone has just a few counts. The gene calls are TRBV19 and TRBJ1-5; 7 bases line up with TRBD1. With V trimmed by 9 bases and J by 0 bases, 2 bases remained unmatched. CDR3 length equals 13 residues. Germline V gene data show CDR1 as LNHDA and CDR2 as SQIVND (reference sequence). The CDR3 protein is CASGQDSNQPQHF. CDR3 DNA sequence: TGTGCCAGCGGACAGGATAGCAATCAGCCCCAGCATTTT.

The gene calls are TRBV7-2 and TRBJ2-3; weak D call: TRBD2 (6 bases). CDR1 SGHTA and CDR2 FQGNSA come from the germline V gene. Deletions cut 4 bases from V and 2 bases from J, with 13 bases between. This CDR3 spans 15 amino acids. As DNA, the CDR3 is TGTGCCAGCAGCTCGGAGGGCTCCTTCACAGATACGCAGTATTTT. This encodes CASSSEGSFTDTQYF.

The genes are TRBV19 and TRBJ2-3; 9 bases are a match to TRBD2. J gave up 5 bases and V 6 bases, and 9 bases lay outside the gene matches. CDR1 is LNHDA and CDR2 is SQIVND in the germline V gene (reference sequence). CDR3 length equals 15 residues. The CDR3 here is CASSPGTSRGDTQYF. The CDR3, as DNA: TGTGCCAGTAGCCCCGGGACTAGCAGGGGAGATACGCAGTATTTT.

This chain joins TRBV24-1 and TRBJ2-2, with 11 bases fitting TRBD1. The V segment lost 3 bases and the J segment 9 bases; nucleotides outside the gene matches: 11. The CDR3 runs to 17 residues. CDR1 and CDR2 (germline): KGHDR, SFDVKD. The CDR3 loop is CATSDPRDRGVLRELFF. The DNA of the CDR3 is TGTGCCACCAGTGATCCCCGGGACAGGGGGGTCCTCCGGGAGCTGTTTTTT.

DNA for the CDR3: TGTGCCTGGAGTCCCCCCGCAGGGGGCGATCAGCCCCAGCATTTT. Its translation: CAWSPPAGGDQPQHF. This rearrangement joins TRBV30 to TRBJ1-5; 8 nucleotides line up with TRBD1. This CDR3 has 15 amino acids. CDR1 and CDR2 (germline): GTSNPN, SVGIG (reference sequence). V was pared by 2 bases and J by 5 bases, with 8 bases of the junction left unmatched.

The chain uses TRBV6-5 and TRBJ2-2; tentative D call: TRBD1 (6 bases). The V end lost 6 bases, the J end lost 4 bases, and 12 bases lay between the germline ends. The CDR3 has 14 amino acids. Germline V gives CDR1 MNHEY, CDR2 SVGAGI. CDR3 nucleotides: TGTGCCAGCAGCCCACAGGGTACCACCGGGGAGCTGTTTTTT. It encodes CASSPQGTTGELFF.

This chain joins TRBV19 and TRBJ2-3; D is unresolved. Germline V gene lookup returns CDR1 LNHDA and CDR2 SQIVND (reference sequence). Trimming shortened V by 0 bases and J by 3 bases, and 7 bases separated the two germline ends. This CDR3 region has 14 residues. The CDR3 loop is CASSIEAATDTQYF. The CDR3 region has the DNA TGTGCCAGTAGTATAGAGGCGGCTACAGATACGCAGTATTTT.

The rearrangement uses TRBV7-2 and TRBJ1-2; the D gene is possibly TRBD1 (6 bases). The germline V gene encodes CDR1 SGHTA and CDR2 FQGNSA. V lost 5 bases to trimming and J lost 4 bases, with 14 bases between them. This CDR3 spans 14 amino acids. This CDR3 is CASSPGTSSYGYTF. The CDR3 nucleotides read TGTGCCAGCAGCCCCGGGACAAGTAGCTATGGCTACACCTTC.

The CDR3 loop reads CASSQQLTVTDTQYF. For the CDR3, the DNA is TGTGCCAGCAGCCAACAACTTACAGTCACAGATACGCAGTATTTT. The chain employs TRBV3-1 (or the pseudogene TRBV3-2) and TRBJ2-3, with D unclear. The V gene's germline CDR1 is LGHDT and CDR2 YNNKEL (reference sequence). The V gene lost 2 bases and the J gene lost 2 bases, with 11 bases spanning the gap. The CDR3 covers 15 residues.

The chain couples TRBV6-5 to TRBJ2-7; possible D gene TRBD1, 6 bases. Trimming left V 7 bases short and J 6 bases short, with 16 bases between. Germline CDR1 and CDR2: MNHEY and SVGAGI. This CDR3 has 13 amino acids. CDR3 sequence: CASKTTRQAEQYF. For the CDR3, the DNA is TGTGCCAGCAAAACCACACGACAGGCCGAGCAGTACTTC.

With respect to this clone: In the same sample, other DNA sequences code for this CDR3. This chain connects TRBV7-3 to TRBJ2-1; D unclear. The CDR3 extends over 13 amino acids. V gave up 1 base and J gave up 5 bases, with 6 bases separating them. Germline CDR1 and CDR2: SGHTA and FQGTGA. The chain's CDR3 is CASSLNRDNEQFF. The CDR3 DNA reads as TGTGCCAGCAGCTTAAACCGGGACAATGAGCAGTTCTTC.